This T cell receptor beta chain derives from a study of CD8+ T cells in alopecia areata. Across the whole study: Oral tofacitinib (5 to 10 mg twice daily) was administered to treated patients.

Sequencing templates came from extracted RNA that was reverse transcribed into cDNA. The table came from immunoSEQ multiplex PCR; TCRdb's copy has only in-frame clones and leaves some out. The data hold approximately 180,000 clones, with roughly 60% observed a single time. This clone has more than one count but fewer than ten. Its antigen remains unknown. As for treatment: oral pan-JAK inhibitor, 5-10 mg twice daily. As part of sample collection, lesional scalp punch biopsies and peripheral blood were taken from alopecia areata patients. The V gene lost 3 bases and the J gene lost 4 bases, with 12 bases spanning the gap. Germline V CDR1 and CDR2: SNHLY, FYNNEI. The CDR3 totals 14 residues. Study-wide points: Scalp samples also yield sequences from resident alphabeta T cells of normal skin.

The chain has TRBV2 and TRBJ2-5, with D possibly matching TRBD2 (5 bases). The sequence was obtained from a human donor with alopecia areata. Sequencing was performed on CD4+ T cells sorted from blood, taken at week 24, from a patient treated with tofacitinib. The CDR3 spells CASSDSGSGETQYF. In nucleotides, the CDR3 is TGTGCCAGCAGTGACTCGGGGTCGGGAGAGACCCAGTACTTC.